The 2 T cell receptor beta chains below were found in one sample sequenced in a study of regulatory T cells in long-lasting Graves disease. The time point here: newly diagnosed GD, antithyroid drugs for less than 3 months. After RNA was extracted from PBMCs, the TCR library was made from it. According to the study, TCR beta libraries were built with iRepertoire HTBI primers and CDR3-region Arm-PCR. TCRdb passed the multiplex PCR reads through MiXCR, listing each CDR3 protein once. The sample holds some 200,000 distinct CDR3 sequences, roughly 20% seen once. The same sample was also studied in work on T cells in Graves' hyperthyroidism and ophthalmopathy.

Sequenced here: peripheral blood mononuclear cells (PBMCs), sampled at new diagnosis, from a patient treated with antithyroid drugs. The receptors stem from a woman in her thirties with Graves disease.

The chain employs TRBV28 and TRBJ2-1, with D possibly being TRBD2 (5 bases). V dropped 2 bases and J dropped 6 bases, with 11 bases sitting between them. CDR3 length equals 14 residues. Germline-derived CDR1 and CDR2 are MDHEN and SYDVKM. CDR3 loop: CASSLRTSGNEQFF. CDR3 DNA sequence: TGTGCCAGCAGTTTAAGGACTTCTGGCAATGAGCAGTTCTTC.

The chain uses TRBV12-3 or TRBV12-4 and TRBJ2-3; 9 nucleotides match TRBD1. The CDR3 has 15 amino acids. J was trimmed by 6 bases and V by 5 bases; bases with no gene match: 9. CDR3 protein: CASSQTGGWGDTQYF. The CDR3 region has the DNA TGTGCCAGCAGTCAAACAGGGGGCTGGGGGGATACGCAGTATTTT.